The 17 T cell receptor beta chains presented below share a single source sample, sequenced in a study of identical twins (dated by TCRdb to 2015 to 2016). Libraries were constructed by 5' RACE. For sequencing, an Illumina HiSeq 2000 was employed. TCRdb trimmed the raw reads at Q25, called clones with MiXCR and kept productive beta chains. Every entry covers one CDR3 protein and lists the most common genes and DNA from its rows. For this sample the table gives 250,000 to 300,000 distinct CDR3 sequences, of which about 8% were detected only once. In total, the top ten clones hold less than 4% of the sample. These data were also filed under a second study, of yellow fever vaccine responses in identical twins.

The sequenced sample consisted of CD8+ T cells sorted from blood. All receptors come from a young woman in good health.

This clonotype was observed a few times. The gene calls are TRBV7-9 and TRBJ2-1; D unresolved. CDR3 size: 12 residues. CDR1 SEHNR and CDR2 FQNEAQ come from the germline V gene (reference sequence). Trimming shortened V by 2 bases and J by 13 bases, and 12 bases separated the two germline ends. CDR3: CASSLRTMSQFF. The CDR3 DNA follows: TGTGCCAGCAGCTTACGCACAATGAGTCAGTTCTTC.

The chain carries TRBV7-9 and TRBJ2-5; D not certain. V was trimmed by 1 base and J by 5 bases, leaving 8 bases between them. In germline, CDR1 is SEHNR, CDR2 FQNEAQ (reference sequence). The CDR3 runs 13 residues. The CDR3 reads CASSLVSAETQYF. The DNA for the CDR3 is TGTGCCAGCAGCTTAGTTTCGGCGGAGACCCAGTACTTC.

On this clonotype itself: The germline gene is not matched at one end of the junction; a read error may be the cause. This sequence joins TRBV5-8 and TRBJ2-7; D perhaps matches TRBD2 (6 bases). This CDR3 is 15 amino acids long. CDR1 is SGHTS, CDR2 YDEGEE, per germline. CDR3: CPSSLSAPGVYEQYF. CDR3 in DNA: TGTCCCAGCAGCTTGTCCGCCCCGGGGGTCTACGAGCAGTACTTC.

The V call is TRBV14, the J call TRBJ2-7, with TRBD2 matching 9 bases. Germline CDR1 reads SGHDN; CDR2 reads FVKESK. This CDR3 has 15 residues. The ends lost 1 base at V and 1 base at J; junction bases unmatched: 2. The CDR3 DNA follows: TGTGCCAGCAGCCAAGGGCGGGGGGGATCCTACGAGCAGTACTTC. This encodes CASSQGRGGSYEQYF.

This clonotype was observed a handful of times. The J gene is TRBJ2-7, the V gene TRBV9; 7 nucleotides line up with TRBD2. V shed 4 bases, J shed 4 bases, and the junction held 8 bases outside the gene matches. The CDR3 extends over 14 amino acids. Germline CDR1 SGDLS, CDR2 YYNGEE. The CDR3 DNA reads TGTGCCAGCAGCCCCACGCCTAGCGGTTACGAGCAGTACTTC. This codes for CASSPTPSGYEQYF.

This clonotype was found many times. V is TRBV12-3 or TRBV12-4 and J is TRBJ1-1; a possible D gene is TRBD1 (6 bases). Between the trimmed V and J ends, which lost 7 bases and 5 bases, there was a span of 17 bases. This CDR3 comprises 14 residues. This CDR3 is CASNPGHSITEAFF. The DNA for the CDR3 is TGTGCCAGCAACCCGGGACATTCGATAACTGAAGCTTTCTTT.

This clonotype was detected many times. This chain connects TRBV11-2 to TRBJ1-5; D is unresolved. Per the germline V gene, CDR1 is SGHAT and CDR2 is FQNNGV. CDR3 length: 15 amino acids. V lost 0 bases, J lost 2 bases, and 8 bases lay in between. The CDR3 reads CASSLEGTGNQPQHF. The CDR3 DNA is TGTGCCAGCAGCTTAGAGGGTACGGGCAATCAGCCCCAGCATTTT.

The V gene is TRBV7-9, the J gene TRBJ2-7, with 9 bases matching TRBD1. V lost 4 bases, J lost 4 bases, and 5 bases stayed unmatched. This CDR3 region has 14 residues. Germline lookup yields CDR1 SEHNR and CDR2 FQNEAQ (reference sequence). The CDR3, as DNA: TGTGCCAGCAGCTCACAGGGGGCCGATTACGAGCAGTACTTC. Translated, it gives CASSSQGADYEQYF.

This clonotype was found a few times. The chain uses TRBV11-1 and TRBJ2-7, with TRBD2 identical over 12 bases. V shed 3 bases, J shed 4 bases, and the junction held 13 bases outside the gene matches. CDR1 is SGHAT, CDR2 FQDESV, per germline (reference sequence). The CDR3 length is 18 residues. CDR3 coding DNA: TGTGCCAGCAGCTTTACTAGCGGGAGGTCAATGGGGGGATACGAGCAGTACTTC. Its translation: CASSFTSGRSMGGYEQYF.

The chain couples TRBV12-3 or TRBV12-4 to TRBJ2-2; D unclear. The CDR3 spans 13 residues. Deletions cut 3 bases from V and 5 bases from J, with 7 bases between. DNA for the CDR3: TGTGCCAGCAGTTTCGGGCCTACCGGGGAGCTGTTTTTT. Protein: CASSFGPTGELFF.

The V gene is TRBV6-2 or TRBV6-3, the J gene TRBJ2-1, with TRBD2 identical over 11 bases. The CDR3 totals 16 residues. In germline, CDR1 is MNHEY, CDR2 SVGEGT. The V segment lost 6 bases and the J segment 6 bases; nucleotides outside the gene matches: 10. The CDR3 sequence is CASSRLAGGPFNEQFF. The CDR3 DNA sequence: TGTGCCAGCAGCCGCCTAGCGGGGGGCCCCTTCAATGAGCAGTTCTTC.

The chain combines TRBV9 with TRBJ2-3; 9 bases are a match to TRBD2. CDR1 is SGDLS, CDR2 YYNGEE, per germline. J lost 5 bases, V lost 4 bases, and 8 bases had no gene match. The CDR3 runs to 15 residues. The CDR3 reads CASSPTSGVRDTQYF. CDR3 sequence (DNA): TGTGCCAGCAGCCCGACTAGCGGTGTACGAGATACGCAGTATTTT.

This clonotype was recorded a few times. The chain recombines TRBV27 with TRBJ2-7; TRBD1 or TRBD2 may be the D gene (5 bases each). Trimming took 6 bases from V and 3 from J, leaving 18 bases between them. This CDR3 comprises 15 residues. CDR1 MNHEY and CDR2 SMNVEV come from the germline V gene (reference sequence). CDR3 DNA sequence: TGTGCCAGCAGAAGTAGGCCGGGGACCCTCTACGAGCAGTACTTC. Amino acids: CASRSRPGTLYEQYF.

At least ten counts were recorded for this clonotype. This sequence joins TRBV10-3 and TRBJ2-1; 10 positions match TRBD2. CDR1 ENHRY and CDR2 SYGVKD come from the germline V gene. This CDR3 is built from 16 residues. Trimming cost V 0 bases and J 6 bases; bases outside gene matches: 5. The CDR3 here is CAISESIASGSNEQFF. CDR3 nucleotides: TGTGCCATCAGTGAGTCGATAGCTAGCGGGAGCAATGAGCAGTTCTTC.

Of note for this clonotype: A much larger clone differs from this one at a single base, so this may be a read error. This chain uses TRBV6-5 with TRBJ2-3; tentatively, D is TRBD2 (5 bases). Trimming pared 0 bases from V and 1 base from J, leaving 5 bases between. CDR1 is MNHEY, CDR2 SVGAGI, per germline. The CDR3 consists of 14 residues. CDR3 loop: CASSYSGGTDTQYF. CDR3 DNA sequence: TGTGCCAGCAGTTACTCCGGGGGCACAGATACGCAGTATTTT.

This clonotype was detected only a few times. The gene calls are TRBV6-2 or TRBV6-3 and TRBJ2-7; D not resolved. V dropped 2 bases and J dropped 0 bases, with 11 bases sitting between them. Per germline, CDR1 MNHEY and CDR2 SVGEGT. The CDR3 has 15 amino acids. CDR3 region: CASSYRPDSSYEQYF. The CDR3 DNA follows: TGTGCCAGCAGTTACCGGCCGGATAGCTCCTACGAGCAGTACTTC.

This clonotype was counted a few times. The chain carries TRBV11-2 and TRBJ2-6; D is perhaps TRBD2 (5 bases). Germline-derived CDR1 and CDR2 are SGHAT and FQNNGV. CDR3 length equals 15 residues. With 6 bases removed from V and 0 bases from J, the gap between germline ends came to 9 bases. The CDR3 bases are TGTGCCAGCAGGGAGGCCTTCTCTGGGGCCAACGTCCTGACTTTC. It specifies CASREAFSGANVLTF. The variable domain in full, with the rest retrieved from reference TRBV11-2 and TRBJ2-6, is EAGVAQSPRYKIIEKRQSVAFWCNPISGHATLYWYQQILGQGPKLLIQFQNNGVVDDSQLPKDRFSAERLKGVDSTLKIQPAKLEDSAVYLCASREAFSGANVLTFGAGSRLTVL.